These 32 T cell receptor beta chains originate from one sample sequenced in a study of T cell clones after liver transplantation. TCRdb's copy holds only in-frame clones and misses some; the assay was immunoSEQ multiplex PCR. The top ten clones hold approximately 0.84% of a sample with some 120,000 clones, approximately 90% of them seen once. Material: CD4+ T cells from blood, obtained 12 months after liver transplant. All receptors come from a human patient who received a liver transplant. Some T cells could come from the graft donor.

This chain uses TRBV5-1 with TRBJ1-1; D gene uncertain. Trimming pared 0 bases from V and 1 base from J, leaving 4 bases between. The CDR3 spans 13 residues. CDR1 and CDR2 from the germline V gene are SGHRS and YFSETQ. CDR3 in amino acids: CASSLVPNTEAFF. The DNA for the CDR3 is TGCGCCAGCAGCTTGGTACCGAACACTGAAGCTTTCTTT.

V is TRBV9 and J is TRBJ1-3; D is unclear. V was clipped by 4 bases and J by 2 bases, with 13 bases between them. The CDR3 totals 15 residues. Germline loops: CDR1 SGDLS, CDR2 YYNGEE. CDR3 DNA: TGTGCCAGCAGCCTAAGTGGTGGGACTGGAAACACCATATATTTT. This gives the protein CASSLSGGTGNTIYF.

This clone was observed a single time. This CDR3 is also generated by other DNA sequences in the sample. The chain carries TRBV2 and TRBJ2-3, with D possibly TRBD2 on 5 matching bases. Germline CDR1 is SNHLY and CDR2 is FYNNEI. The CDR3 contains 14 residues. V was pared by 4 bases and J by 1 base, with 9 bases between. The CDR3 nucleotides read TGTGCCAGCAGTGGGCCCGGGGGCACAGATACGCAGTATTTT. Its protein is CASSGPGGTDTQYF.

This chain joins TRBV5-1 and TRBJ1-1; maybe TRBD1 (5 bases). CDR3 length: 14 amino acids. The germline V gene encodes CDR1 SGHRS and CDR2 YFSETQ. Trimming stripped 4 bases from V and 4 bases from J, with 14 bases between. CDR3 loop: CASSPSGLGTEAFF. CDR3 nucleotides: TGCGCCAGCAGCCCATCAGGGTTGGGCACTGAAGCTTTCTTT.

The chain links TRBV6-5 to TRBJ2-7; 7 bases are shared with TRBD2. The CDR3 consists of 13 residues. With 6 bases clipped from V and 12 bases from J, the junction kept 14 bases outside the gene matches. Germline V gene data show CDR1 as MNHEY and CDR2 as SVGAGI. Written as DNA, the CDR3 is TGTGCCAGCAGCAAACCGGGACGGGGGGTGCGGTACTTC. Its protein is CASSKPGRGVRYF.

This chain links TRBV6-1 with TRBJ2-3, with D uncertain. This CDR3 is built from 12 residues. The V gene's germline CDR1 is MNHNS and CDR2 SASEGT. The germline V and J ends were trimmed by 0 bases and 6 bases, with 4 bases remaining between them. This chain's CDR3 is CASSEALDTQYF. As DNA, the CDR3 is TGTGCCAGCAGTGAAGCGTTGGATACGCAGTATTTT.

This chain joins TRBV21-1 and TRBJ2-3; the table gives TRBD2 as D, unverified against the DNA. TRBV21-1 is a recognized pseudogene. The length of the CDR3 is 15 residues. CDR3 bases: TGTGCCAGCAGCAAAGTGGGAGGGAGCACAGATACGCAGTATTTT. Protein sequence: CASSKVGGSTDTQYF.

This chain's CDR3 is CASSLLGRLNTEAFF. The CDR3 DNA sequence: TGTGCCAGCAGCTTACTGGGACGGTTGAACACTGAAGCTTTCTTT. This chain joins TRBV7-3 and TRBJ1-1; D may be TRBD1 (5 bases). V was pared by 2 bases and J by 0 bases, with 10 bases between. In germline, CDR1 is SGHTA, CDR2 FQGTGA. The CDR3 is 15 residues long.

The chain employs TRBV6-6 and TRBJ2-5; 7 nucleotides line up with TRBD1. Germline trimming cut 4 bases from V and 3 bases from J; bases unmatched to any gene: 2. The germline gives CDR1 MNHNY, CDR2 SVGAGI (reference sequence). This CDR3 contains 13 residues. In DNA, the CDR3 is TGTGCCAGCAGTTGGGACAGTGAAGAGACCCAGTACTTC. Translated, it gives CASSWDSEETQYF.

This rearrangement joins TRBV30 to TRBJ1-1; D unclear. Trimming stripped 4 bases from V and 6 bases from J, with 12 bases between. The germline CDR1 and CDR2 sequences are GTSNPN and SVGIG (reference sequence). There are 12 residues in the CDR3. In nucleotides, the CDR3 is TGTGCCTGGATAGCCCAACGGTCTGAAGCTTTCTTT. This translates into CAWIAQRSEAFF.

This sequence joins TRBV5-6 and TRBJ2-7; 7 nucleotides align to TRBD1. This CDR3 is built from 18 residues. The germline CDR1 and CDR2 sequences are SGHDT and YYEEEE. Trimming removed 0 bases from V and 2 bases from J; junction bases left unmatched: 14. The CDR3 protein is CASSLGGVWGTETYEQYF. The CDR3 bases are TGTGCCAGCAGCTTGGGCGGCGTTTGGGGGACAGAGACCTACGAGCAGTACTTC. Filled out from reference TRBV5-6 and TRBJ2-7, the complete variable domain reads DAGVTQSPTHLIKTRGQQVTLRCSPKSGHDTVSWYQQALGQGPQFIFQYYEEEERQRGNFPDRFSGHQFPNYSSELNVNALLLGDSALYLCASSLGGVWGTETYEQYFGPGTRLTVT.

The chain carries TRBV6-5 and TRBJ1-1, with a weak D call TRBD1 (5 bases). Trimming removed 1 base at V and 1 base at J, with 7 bases between. Germline lookup yields CDR1 MNHEY and CDR2 SVGAGI. The CDR3 length is 14 residues. The CDR3 sequence: CASSYLGGNTEAFF. CDR3 DNA: TGTGCCAGCAGTTACTTGGGGGGGAACACTGAAGCTTTCTTT.

The chain uses TRBV5-4 and TRBJ2-7; possibly TRBD2 for D (6 bases). CDR3 length equals 14 residues. Germline loops: CDR1 SGHNT, CDR2 YYREEE (reference sequence). The germline V and J ends were trimmed by 5 bases and 3 bases, with 15 bases remaining between them. The chain's CDR3 is CASSSPTGDYEQYF. In DNA, the CDR3 is TGTGCCAGCAGTTCTCCCACGGGGGACTACGAGCAGTACTTC.

The V call is TRBV5-8, the J call TRBJ1-4; perhaps TRBD1 as D (6 bases). Per the germline V gene, CDR1 is SGHTS and CDR2 is YDEGEE. V shed 4 bases and J shed 0 bases, with 10 bases lying between them. The CDR3 runs to 15 residues. The CDR3 nucleotides are TGTGCCAGCAGCAGAACAGGGACAACTAATGAAAAACTGTTTTTT. Protein: CASSRTGTTNEKLFF.

The chain recombines TRBV28 with TRBJ1-5; TRBD1 matches at 7 bases. This CDR3 is built from 14 residues. The V segment lost 5 bases and the J segment 14 bases; nucleotides outside the gene matches: 15. Germline assignment: CDR1 MDHEN and CDR2 SYDVKM. The CDR3 DNA reads TGTGCCAGCAGTAGTCCCTCCGGGACAGTCGAAGAGCATTTT. Protein: CASSSPSGTVEEHF. The variable domain in full, with the rest retrieved from reference TRBV28 and TRBJ1-5, is DVKVTQSSRYLVKRTGEKVFLECVQDMDHENMFWYRQDPGLGLRLIYFSYDVKMKEKGDIPEGYSVSREKKERFSLILESASTNQTSMYLCASSSPSGTVEEHFGDGTRLSIL.

The chain recombines TRBV4-3 with TRBJ1-1, with 7 nucleotides matching TRBD1. Trimming took 3 bases from V and 5 from J; bases not matched to a gene: 6. This CDR3 region has 14 residues. The germline gives CDR1 LGHNA, CDR2 YSLEER. CDR3 sequence (DNA): TGCGCCAGCAGCCAGATAACAGGGGTTACTGAAGCTTTCTTT. Translated, it gives CASSQITGVTEAFF.

V and J are TRBV11-3 and TRBJ2-2; D remains unclear. CDR1 and CDR2 from the germline V gene are SGHNT and YENEEA. The CDR3 totals 13 residues. Trimming took off 1 base at V and 4 bases at J, with 4 bases between the two ends. CDR3 in DNA: TGTGCCAGCAGCTTAGGGCCCACCGGGGAGCTGTTTTTT. Its translation: CASSLGPTGELFF.

Here the CDR3 DNA reads TGTGCCAGCTCACCAGGTGGAACAGGGGGCATCTATCAGCCCCAGCATTTT. Its translation is CASSPGGTGGIYQPQHF. The genes are TRBV18 and TRBJ1-5; 9 bases line up with TRBD1. CDR3 size: 17 residues. Germline CDR1 reads KGHSH; CDR2 reads LQKENI. With V trimmed by 2 bases and J by 5 bases, 10 bases remained unmatched.

The CDR3 here is CASSSYISSGQGNIQYF. CDR3 nucleotide sequence: TGTGCCAGCAGTTCGTACATATCCTCAGGGCAGGGAAACATTCAGTACTTC. This chain uses TRBV27 with TRBJ2-4, with D perhaps matching TRBD1 (5 bases). Between the trimmed V and J ends, which lost 4 bases and 6 bases, there was a span of 22 bases. The CDR3 has 17 residues. CDR1 MNHEY and CDR2 SMNVEV come from the germline V gene (reference sequence).

The chain carries TRBV9 and TRBJ1-3; TRBD1 agrees at 7 bases. The trim removed 3 bases at V and 4 bases at J, leaving 7 bases unmatched. The CDR3 totals 15 residues. CDR1 and CDR2 from the germline V gene are SGDLS and YYNGEE. The CDR3 loop is CASSDSTGPGNTIYF. Written as DNA, the CDR3 is TGTGCCAGCAGCGACTCGACAGGGCCCGGAAACACCATATATTTT.

The rearrangement links TRBV19 to TRBJ2-2; D gene uncertain. The CDR3 totals 14 residues. Between the trimmed V and J ends, which lost 8 bases and 7 bases, there was a span of 17 bases. Germline loops: CDR1 LNHDA, CDR2 SQIVND (reference sequence). The CDR3 region has the DNA TGTGCCAGTGGAGAGAGTCCCCCCGGCGGGGAGCTGTTTTTT. Protein: CASGESPPGGELFF.

The CDR3 nucleotides are TGTGCCAGCAGCTTGTATCGGGTGAGCTCTGGGGCCAACGTCCTGACTTTC. Residues: CASSLYRVSSGANVLTF. The chain carries TRBV5-8 and TRBJ2-6; no definite D call. From germline, CDR1 is SGHTS and CDR2 YDEGEE. The V and J ends lost 1 base and 0 bases respectively, with 11 bases between them. The CDR3 has 17 residues. Full variable domain (missing parts from reference TRBV5-8 and TRBJ2-6): EAGVTQSPTHLIKTRGQQATLRCSPISGHTSVYWYQQALGLGLQFLLWYDEGEERNRGNFPPRFSGRQFPNYSSELNVNALELEDSALYLCASSLYRVSSGANVLTFGAGSRLTVL.

The DNA of the CDR3 is TGTGCCAGCGCAAAGGAAACGAACACCGGGGAGCTGTTTTTT. The encoded protein is CASAKETNTGELFF. The chain has TRBV6-6 and TRBJ2-2; the D is unclear. V was clipped by 8 bases and J by 0 bases, with 10 bases between them. This CDR3 is 14 amino acids long. Looked up from germline, CDR1 is MNHNY and CDR2 is SVGAGI (reference sequence).

A word on this clone: At the DNA level, this CDR3 is encoded by other sequences in the same sample as well. The chain uses TRBV28 and TRBJ1-3; D is unresolved. Looked up from germline, CDR1 is MDHEN and CDR2 is SYDVKM. This CDR3 comprises 14 residues. With 4 bases removed from V and 0 bases from J, the gap between germline ends came to 7 bases. The CDR3 DNA follows: TGTGCCAGCAGTTCAAGAAACTCTGGAAACACCATATATTTT. It yields the protein CASSSRNSGNTIYF.

In this sample, this clone turned up once. Other nucleotide sequences in the sample specify the same CDR3. The gene calls are TRBV11-3 and TRBJ1-1; unclear D gene. Germline values: CDR1 SGHNT, CDR2 YENEEA. V was cut by 5 bases and J by 2 bases, with 3 bases left in between. The CDR3 length is 11 residues. CDR3 DNA: TGTGCCAGCAGCGCCAACACTGAAGCTTTCTTT. Translation gives CASSANTEAFF.

J is TRBJ2-3 and V is TRBV5-1, with D hard to call. This CDR3 has 15 amino acids. Germline values: CDR1 SGHRS, CDR2 YFSETQ. V lost 4 bases to trimming and J lost 3 bases, with 15 bases between them. The CDR3 DNA follows: TGCGCCAGCAGCCAACTGGATCTGGGAACAGATACGCAGTATTTT. Encoded protein: CASSQLDLGTDTQYF.

The rearrangement joins TRBV15 to TRBJ1-1; D is undetermined. The CDR3 totals 15 residues. V was pared by 0 bases and J by 2 bases, with 10 bases between. Germline CDR1 and CDR2: LNHNV and YYDKDF (reference sequence). The DNA of the CDR3 is TGTGCCACCAGCAGAGATATGGCAGGAAACACTGAAGCTTTCTTT. This translates into CATSRDMAGNTEAFF. Together with reference TRBV15 and TRBJ1-1, the CDR3 gives the full variable domain: DAMVIQNPRYQVTQFGKPVTLSCSQTLNHNVMYWYQQKSSQAPKLLFHYYDKDFNNEADTPDNFQSRRPNTSFCFLDIRSPGLGDTAMYLCATSRDMAGNTEAFFGQGTRLTVV.

The chain recombines TRBV6-4 with TRBJ2-5; D gene uncertain. The CDR3 loop spans 15 amino acids. V lost 0 bases and J lost 9, with 17 bases in between. Germline V gives CDR1 MRHNA, CDR2 SNTAGT. The CDR3 is CASSDSTVLQVPQYF. Written as DNA, the CDR3 is TGTGCCAGCAGTGACTCCACCGTTCTGCAGGTGCCCCAGTACTTC.

The rearrangement joins TRBV14 to TRBJ1-1; D perhaps matches TRBD1 (5 bases). The ends were cut back, 4 bases at V and 4 bases at J, with 13 bases in the middle. Germline CDR1 and CDR2: SGHDN and FVKESK. This CDR3 is built from 14 residues. This chain's CDR3 is CASSRSTVSTEAFF. CDR3 in DNA: TGTGCCAGCAGCCGATCGACAGTCAGCACTGAAGCTTTCTTT.

The chain couples TRBV11-3 to TRBJ2-3, with D unclear. Trimming left V 1 base short and J 4 bases short, with 3 bases between. The CDR3 covers 12 residues. CDR1 and CDR2 (germline): SGHNT, YENEEA. CDR3 sequence: CASSLAADTQYF. CDR3 nucleotide sequence: TGTGCCAGCAGCTTAGCGGCAGATACGCAGTATTTT.

V gene TRBV19 combines with J gene TRBJ1-2, with D possibly TRBD1 on 5 matching bases. The CDR3 covers 13 residues. Trimming stripped 5 bases from V and 5 bases from J, with 12 bases between. Germline CDR1 LNHDA, CDR2 SQIVND (reference sequence). CDR3 residues: CASSGPGYYGYTF. CDR3 in DNA: TGTGCCAGTAGTGGTCCAGGGTATTATGGCTACACCTTC.

This clone was counted only a few times. The chain is built from TRBV11-2 and TRBJ2-1, with a tentative D call TRBD2 (6 bases). V was trimmed by 7 bases and J by 3 bases, leaving 16 bases between them. Germline loops: CDR1 SGHAT, CDR2 FQNNGV. The CDR3 is made up of 15 amino acids. The CDR3 spells CASTPGGSDYNEQFF. CDR3 bases: TGTGCCAGCACCCCCGGAGGGAGTGACTACAATGAGCAGTTCTTC.